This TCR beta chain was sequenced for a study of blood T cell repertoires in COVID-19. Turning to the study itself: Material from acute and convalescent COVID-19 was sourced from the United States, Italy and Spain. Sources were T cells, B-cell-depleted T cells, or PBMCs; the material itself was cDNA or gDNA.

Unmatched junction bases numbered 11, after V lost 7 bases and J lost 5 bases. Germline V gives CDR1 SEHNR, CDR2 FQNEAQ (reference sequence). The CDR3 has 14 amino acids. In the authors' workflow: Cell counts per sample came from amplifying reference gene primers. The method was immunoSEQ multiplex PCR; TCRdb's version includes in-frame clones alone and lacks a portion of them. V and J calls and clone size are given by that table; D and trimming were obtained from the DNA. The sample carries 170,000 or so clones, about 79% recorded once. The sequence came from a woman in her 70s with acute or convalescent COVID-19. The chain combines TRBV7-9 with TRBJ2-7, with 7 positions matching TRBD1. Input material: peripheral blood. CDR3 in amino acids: CASTSGTAFNEQYF. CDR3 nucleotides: TGTGCCAGCACCTCCGGGACAGCTTTCAACGAGCAGTACTTC.